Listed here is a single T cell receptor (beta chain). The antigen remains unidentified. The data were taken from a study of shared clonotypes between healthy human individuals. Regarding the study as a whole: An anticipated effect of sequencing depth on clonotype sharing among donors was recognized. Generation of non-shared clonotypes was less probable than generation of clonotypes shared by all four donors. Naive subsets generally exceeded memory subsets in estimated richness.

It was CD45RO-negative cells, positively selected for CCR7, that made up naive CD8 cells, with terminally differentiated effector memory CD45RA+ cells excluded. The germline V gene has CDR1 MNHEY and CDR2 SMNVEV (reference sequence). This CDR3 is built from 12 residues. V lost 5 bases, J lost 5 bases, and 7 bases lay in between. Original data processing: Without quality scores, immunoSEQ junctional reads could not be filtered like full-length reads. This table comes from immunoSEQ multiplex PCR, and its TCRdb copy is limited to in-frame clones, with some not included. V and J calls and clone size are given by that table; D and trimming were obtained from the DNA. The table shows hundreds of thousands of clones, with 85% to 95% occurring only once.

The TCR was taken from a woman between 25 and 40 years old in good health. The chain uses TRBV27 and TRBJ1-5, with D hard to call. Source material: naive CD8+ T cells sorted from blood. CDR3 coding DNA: TGTGCCAGCAGTCTACGAGATCAGCCCCAGCATTTT. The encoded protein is CASSLRDQPQHF.